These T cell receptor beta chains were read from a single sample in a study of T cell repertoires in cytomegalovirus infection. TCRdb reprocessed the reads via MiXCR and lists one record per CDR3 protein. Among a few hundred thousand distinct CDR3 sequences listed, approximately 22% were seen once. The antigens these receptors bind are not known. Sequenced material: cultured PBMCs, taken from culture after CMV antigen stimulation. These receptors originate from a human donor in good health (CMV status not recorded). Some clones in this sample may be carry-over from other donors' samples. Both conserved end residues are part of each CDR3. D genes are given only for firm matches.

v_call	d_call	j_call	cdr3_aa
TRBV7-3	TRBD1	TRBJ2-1	CASSAPGQGSVWNEQFF
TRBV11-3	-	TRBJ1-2	CASSLGAGDNGYTF
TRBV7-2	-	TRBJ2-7	CASSLVTRDEQYF
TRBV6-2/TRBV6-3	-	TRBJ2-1	CASSTLGPKSQFF
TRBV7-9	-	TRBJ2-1	CASSILGTPYNEQFF
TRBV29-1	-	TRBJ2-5	CSVASVVGETQYF
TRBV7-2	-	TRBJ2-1	CASSLSSFSYNEQFF
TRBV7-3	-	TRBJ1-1	CASSPPELYREGGGSVEAFF
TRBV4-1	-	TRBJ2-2	CASSPVRGDSSNTGELFF
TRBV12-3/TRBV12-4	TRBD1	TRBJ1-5	CASSPMTGSNQPQHF